This TCR beta chain comes out of a study of beta chain features in type 1 diabetes. Whole-study findings and limits: When VDJ junctions were examined, type 1 diabetes patients showed fewer insertions and more deletions. Cells that show high TCR expression could be over-represented by cDNA sequencing.

Staining for CD45RO/CCR7/CD25/CD127/CD95/CD27 allowed sorting of CD4+ naive, central memory, regulatory and stem cell-like memory cells. Of note for this clone: Its antigen is as yet unknown.

Expressed TCRB transcripts were sequenced, since all the RNA that had been isolated was reverse transcribed. Naive, central memory and regulatory T cell samples averaged approximately 3.9 million immunoSEQ reads each. Libraries were prepared by immunoSEQ multiplex PCR; TCRdb keeps only in-frame clonotypes and omits some of them. Of roughly 450,000 clones in the sample, around 14% were seen once. The CDR3 loop spans 12 amino acids. Germline CDR1 SGHTA, CDR2 FQGNSA. The V end lost 1 base, the J end lost 3 bases, and 4 bases lay between the germline ends. The V call is TRBV7-2, the J call TRBJ2-7; D gene ambiguous. Source material: naive CD4+ T cells from blood. The receptor was derived from a man aged 25 to 40 in good health. This chain's CDR3 is CASSLDHYEQYF. The CDR3 bases are TGTGCCAGCAGCTTAGATCACTACGAGCAGTACTTC.